One and the same sample provided the 20 T cell receptor beta chains below, sequenced in a study of PD-L1 blockade in urothelial cancer. Clones were sequenced by immunoSEQ multiplex PCR, and TCRdb holds only the in-frame ones, with some missing. Here the sample spans more than 60,000 clones, around nine tenths being singletons. The time point: peripheral blood 6 weeks after treatment start. Sample: PBMCs, taken around atezolizumab (anti-PD-L1) treatment. Receptor source: a man in his sixties with urothelial cancer.

V usage is TRBV11-3 and J usage is TRBJ2-3; the match to TRBD2 covers 12 bases. This CDR3 contains 16 residues. Unmatched junction bases numbered 2, after V lost 1 base and J lost 3 bases. Germline assignment: CDR1 SGHNT and CDR2 YENEEA. CDR3 in DNA: TGTGCCAGCAGCTTAGTAGGACTAGCGGGGACAGATACGCAGTATTTT. It yields the protein CASSLVGLAGTDTQYF.

This chain links TRBV5-1 with TRBJ2-7; 10 bases fit TRBD1. CDR3 size: 16 residues. The germline gives CDR1 SGHRS, CDR2 YFSETQ. The V and J ends lost 0 bases and 4 bases, in that order; junction bases with no gene match: 7. The chain's CDR3 is CASSLAPTGGLYEQYF. CDR3 bases: TGCGCCAGCAGCTTGGCCCCGACAGGGGGCTTATACGAGCAGTACTTC.

The CDR3 spells CASRLAGGLSYEQYF. The DNA for the CDR3 is TGTGCCAGCAGATTAGCGGGAGGGCTCTCCTACGAGCAGTACTTC. This chain connects TRBV28 to TRBJ2-7, with 11 bases aligning to TRBD2. Germline V gene data show CDR1 as MDHEN and CDR2 as SYDVKM. V was clipped by 6 bases and J by 0 bases; unmatched bases: 4. The CDR3 runs to 15 residues.

The V gene is TRBV7-9, the J gene TRBJ2-2; TRBD2 aligns across 7 bases. Per germline, CDR1 SEHNR and CDR2 FQNEAQ (reference sequence). CDR3 length: 16 residues. The trim removed 1 base at V and 5 bases at J, leaving 7 bases unmatched. In DNA form, the CDR3 reads TGTGCCAGCAGCTTAGGTCCTAGCGGAAGAACCGGGGAGCTGTTTTTT. Its protein is CASSLGPSGRTGELFF.

This chain uses TRBV7-9 with TRBJ2-2, with D maybe TRBD2 (5 bases). V shed 5 bases and J shed 7 bases, with 14 bases lying between them. CDR1 is SEHNR, CDR2 FQNEAQ, per germline (reference sequence). The CDR3 totals 14 residues. Here the CDR3 DNA reads TGTGCCAGCAGCCGGCCGACGGACTTCGGGGAGCTGTTTTTT. Protein sequence: CASSRPTDFGELFF. Full variable domain (missing parts from reference TRBV7-9 and TRBJ2-2): DTGVSQNPRHKITKRGQNVTFRCDPISEHNRLYWYRQTLGQGPEFLTYFQNEAQLEKSRLLSDRFSAERPKGSFSTLEIQRTEQGDSAMYLCASSRPTDFGELFFGEGSRLTVL.

J is TRBJ1-5 and V is TRBV29-1; unclear D gene. Germline values: CDR1 SQVTM, CDR2 ANQGSEA. The CDR3 is 11 residues long. V gave up 4 bases and J gave up 4 bases, with 5 bases separating them. CDR3 sequence: CSVGENQPQHF. The CDR3 DNA is TGCAGCGTTGGCGAGAATCAGCCCCAGCATTTT.

V usage is TRBV27 and J usage is TRBJ1-1; D gene ambiguous. This CDR3 is built from 13 residues. CDR1 and CDR2 from the germline V gene are MNHEY and SMNVEV (reference sequence). The germline V and J ends were trimmed by 4 bases and 0 bases, with 6 bases remaining between them. In DNA, the CDR3 is TGTGCCAGCAGTTCTAGAATGAACACTGAAGCTTTCTTT. Its protein is CASSSRMNTEAFF.

The genes are TRBV4-2 and TRBJ1-1; tentative D call: TRBD1 (6 bases). Germline V gene data show CDR1 as LGHNA and CDR2 as YNFKEQ. Trimming took 5 bases from V and 0 from J, leaving 13 bases between them. The CDR3 has 15 residues. As DNA, the CDR3 is TGTGCCAGCAGCGCGGGGGGGCGGGTGAACACTGAAGCTTTCTTT. It is translated as CASSAGGRVNTEAFF.

This clone has only one observation. The chain couples TRBV11-3 to TRBJ2-3; no reliable D call. Germline CDR1 is SGHNT and CDR2 is YENEEA. The V end was cut by 5 bases, the J end by 1 base, with 4 bases between. The CDR3 contains 12 residues. This CDR3 reads CASSAGTDTQYF. The CDR3 coding sequence is TGTGCCAGCAGCGCAGGCACAGATACGCAGTATTTT.

The V and J genes are TRBV5-1 and TRBJ2-7; possibly TRBD1 for D (6 bases). This CDR3 comprises 13 residues. V dropped 0 bases and J dropped 7 bases, with 11 bases sitting between them. Germline CDR1 is SGHRS and CDR2 is YFSETQ. The CDR3 sequence: CASSLDGRGEQYF. DNA for the CDR3: TGCGCCAGCAGCTTGGATGGCAGGGGTGAGCAGTACTTC.

The V and J genes are TRBV6-7 and TRBJ2-2, with 7 bases identical to TRBD1. TRBV6-7 is an open reading frame, and its role is uncertain. V lost 6 bases to trimming and J lost 5 bases; unmatched junction nucleotides: 9. The CDR3 length is 15 residues. The CDR3 spells CASSPDRVWTGELFF. The CDR3 coding sequence is TGTGCCAGCAGCCCCGACAGGGTATGGACCGGGGAGCTGTTTTTT.

CDR3 nucleotide sequence: TGTGCCAGCAGCTTGGTTGTACAGGCTCTTTCCTATGGCTACACCTTC. Translated: CASSLVVQALSYGYTF. The rearrangement uses TRBV5-4 and TRBJ1-2; D might be TRBD1 (5 bases). The germline CDR1 and CDR2 sequences are SGHNT and YYREEE (reference sequence). V lost 0 bases and J 4 bases, leaving 16 bases between the germline ends. This CDR3 region has 16 residues.

The chain is built from TRBV29-1 and TRBJ2-1, with TRBD1 matching 9 bases. This CDR3 is built from 15 residues. Germline V gene data show CDR1 as SQVTM and CDR2 as ANQGSEA. The J segment lost 8 bases and the V segment lost 7 bases, leaving 15 bases of the junction unmatched. The CDR3 sequence is CSAITQDRGWYEQFF. The CDR3 DNA reads TGCAGCGCCATCACCCAGGACAGGGGTTGGTATGAGCAGTTCTTC.

The chain employs TRBV7-9 and TRBJ1-5; D remains ambiguous. V lost 6 bases to trimming and J lost 1 base, with 10 bases between them. The CDR3 totals 14 residues. Per germline, CDR1 SEHNR and CDR2 FQNEAQ (reference sequence). The DNA for the CDR3 is TGTGCCAGCAGGCCGCCCGGGAGCAATCAGCCCCAGCATTTT. Encoded protein: CASRPPGSNQPQHF.

J is TRBJ2-1 and V is TRBV9, with D unresolved. The CDR3 has 14 amino acids. Germline V gene data show CDR1 as SGDLS and CDR2 as YYNGEE. Trimming pared 1 base from V and 8 bases from J, leaving 13 bases between. CDR3 protein: CASSVRPEVDEQFF. In DNA form, the CDR3 reads TGTGCCAGCAGCGTACGCCCCGAGGTAGATGAGCAGTTCTTC.

This chain connects TRBV6-1 to TRBJ1-2; D call uncertain. Germline loops: CDR1 MNHNS, CDR2 SASEGT. V lost 2 bases, J lost 5 bases, and 12 bases lay in between. The CDR3 covers 14 residues. CDR3: CASSEFEASYGYTF. The CDR3 nucleotides are TGTGCCAGCAGTGAATTTGAAGCCTCATATGGCTACACCTTC.

The chain recombines TRBV19 with TRBJ1-5; D may be TRBD1 (6 bases). This CDR3 comprises 13 residues. V gave up 5 bases and J gave up 6 bases, with 11 bases separating them. CDR1 is LNHDA and CDR2 is SQIVND in the germline V gene (reference sequence). The CDR3 reads CASSGSGVQPQHF. The CDR3 DNA sequence: TGTGCCAGTAGTGGGTCAGGGGTTCAGCCCCAGCATTTT.

The chain carries TRBV19 and TRBJ2-1; maybe TRBD1 (6 bases). The germline V gene encodes CDR1 LNHDA and CDR2 SQIVND (reference sequence). This CDR3 has 13 amino acids. V was trimmed by 6 bases and J by 6 bases, leaving 12 bases between them. In nucleotides, the CDR3 is TGTGCCAGTAGCTTCGACAGGACCAATGAGCAGTTCTTC. Translation gives CASSFDRTNEQFF.

The genes are TRBV6-5 and TRBJ2-3, with 9 bases lining up with TRBD2. The germline V gene has CDR1 MNHEY and CDR2 SVGAGI. The J segment lost 7 bases and the V segment lost 2 bases, leaving 7 bases of the junction unmatched. The CDR3 consists of 15 residues. DNA of the CDR3: TGTGCCAGCAGTTACCAAGCGGGGGGAAGAAATACGCAGTATTTT. Protein sequence: CASSYQAGGRNTQYF.

The chain is built from TRBV29-1 and TRBJ1-5; D is perhaps TRBD1 (6 bases). The CDR3 covers 12 residues. V shed 7 bases and J shed 9 bases, with 16 bases lying between them. Per the germline V gene, CDR1 is SQVTM and CDR2 is ANQGSEA. The CDR3 spells CSAGEGDRPQHF. The DNA of the CDR3 is TGCAGCGCCGGGGAGGGGGATAGGCCCCAGCATTTT. The full variable domain, in which reference TRBV29-1 and TRBJ1-5 provide the parts outside the CDR3, is SAVISQKPSRDICQRGTSLTIQCQVDSQVTMMFWYRQQPGQSLTLIATANQGSEATYESGFVIDKFPISRPNLTFSTLTVSNMSPEDSSIYLCSAGEGDRPQHFGDGTRLSIL.